One and the same sample provided the 30 T cell receptor beta chains below, sequenced in a study of T cells in Graves' hyperthyroidism and ophthalmopathy. Amplified TCR beta CDR3 regions came from RNA transcripts. HTBI primers were employed in a first-round RT-PCR of the TCR CDR3. MiXCR, applied by TCRdb to the multiplex PCR reads, yields one record per CDR3 protein. The sample lists around 450,000 distinct CDR3 sequences, roughly an eighth occurring once. The specimen was blood. These receptors originate from a woman in her late teens or twenties with Graves' hyperthyroidism.

This clonotype turned up a few times. One end of the junction is discordant with germline, which a read error may explain. CDR3 region: CASSLLGGRVNTEALF. The CDR3 bases are TGTGCCAGCAGTTTATTAGGGGGCCGGGTGAACACTGAAGCTCTCTTT. The V gene is TRBV28, the J gene TRBJ1-1; 7 bases line up with TRBD1. Germline CDR1 is MDHEN and CDR2 is SYDVKM. There are 16 residues in the CDR3.

The chain couples TRBV5-1 to TRBJ1-5, with a possible D match to TRBD1 (6 bases). V gave up 0 bases and J gave up 8 bases, with 12 bases separating them. The CDR3 loop spans 14 amino acids. Germline CDR1 reads SGHRS; CDR2 reads YFSETQ. This CDR3 is CASSLDRESEPQHF. The CDR3 nucleotides read TGCGCCAGCAGCTTGGACAGGGAGAGTGAGCCCCAGCATTTT.

This clonotype was seen at least ten times. The V gene is TRBV3-1, the J gene TRBJ2-1; D ambiguous. CDR3 length: 20 residues. CDR1 LGHDT and CDR2 YNNKEL come from the germline V gene (reference sequence). The V end was cut by 1 base, the J end by 0 bases, with 22 bases between. CDR3 sequence (DNA): TGTGCCAGCAGCCAAGCGACCGACCCGCCGCCAGGTAGCTCCTACAATGAGCAGTTCTTC. Translated: CASSQATDPPPGSSYNEQFF.

Many counts were recorded for this clonotype. The chain recombines TRBV11-3 with TRBJ2-1; TRBD2 aligns across 7 bases. J gave up 3 bases and V 3 bases, and 5 bases lay outside the gene matches. CDR1 and CDR2 (germline): SGHNT, YENEEA. The CDR3 spans 15 residues. Written as DNA, the CDR3 is TGTGCCAGCAGCTTCGCGGGAGTGGGCTACAATGAGCAGTTCTTC. As protein: CASSFAGVGYNEQFF.

The J gene is TRBJ1-2, the V gene TRBV7-9; 9 positions agree with TRBD1. This CDR3 has 16 amino acids. In germline, CDR1 is SEHNR, CDR2 FQNEAQ (reference sequence). With V trimmed by 1 base and J by 1 base, 4 bases remained unmatched. The CDR3 here is CASSLGWDRDNYGYTF. DNA of the CDR3: TGTGCCAGCAGCTTAGGTTGGGACAGGGATAACTATGGCTACACCTTC.

Ten or more counts support this clonotype. The genes are TRBV7-2 and TRBJ2-1; 13 bases match TRBD2. Looked up from germline, CDR1 is SGHTA and CDR2 is FQGNSA. This CDR3 is 17 amino acids long. The J segment lost 4 bases and the V segment lost 5 bases, leaving 8 bases of the junction unmatched. CDR3 residues: CASSPRVGLAGYNEQFF. The CDR3 DNA reads as TGTGCCAGCAGCCCACGTGTGGGACTAGCGGGGTACAATGAGCAGTTCTTC. The full variable domain, with the rest looked up from reference TRBV7-2 and TRBJ2-1, is GAGVSQSPSNKVTEKGKDVELRCDPISGHTALYWYRQSLGQGLEFLIYFQGNSAPDKSGLPSDRFSAERTGGSVSTLTIQRTQQEDSAVYLCASSPRVGLAGYNEQFFGPGTRLTVL.

The chain links TRBV3-1 to TRBJ2-1; D unclear. This CDR3 contains 15 residues. Looked up from germline, CDR1 is LGHDT and CDR2 is YNNKEL (reference sequence). Trimming removed 1 base from V and 0 bases from J, with 7 bases in between. The CDR3 coding sequence is TGTGCCAGCAGCCAAGTAGGGAACTCCTACAATGAGCAGTTCTTC. It encodes CASSQVGNSYNEQFF.

Only a few counts were recorded for this clonotype. The chain recombines TRBV6-2 or TRBV6-3 with TRBJ2-1; 10 positions match TRBD2. The germline V gene has CDR1 MNHEY and CDR2 SVGEGT. Trimming removed 4 bases from V and 7 bases from J; junction bases left unmatched: 13. The CDR3 consists of 17 residues. Here the CDR3 DNA reads TGTGCCAGCAGTTGGGCGATAGGGACTAGCGTTAAGAATGAGCAGTTCTTC. Translation: CASSWAIGTSVKNEQFF.

This clonotype was counted many times. The chain uses TRBV6-2 or TRBV6-3 and TRBJ2-7; D is uncertain. Germline values: CDR1 MNHEY, CDR2 SVGEGT. V gave up 5 bases and J gave up 0 bases, with 8 bases separating them. The CDR3 covers 13 residues. CDR3 region: CASSTVISYEQYF. CDR3 bases: TGTGCCAGCAGTACAGTAATCTCCTACGAGCAGTACTTC.

About this clonotype: A much larger clonotype is one base distant, so this may be a read error. J is TRBJ2-1 and V is TRBV6-2 or TRBV6-3; TRBD2 matches at 11 bases. The CDR3 covers 15 residues. Per the germline V gene, CDR1 is MNHEY and CDR2 is SVGEGT. V trimming: 10 bases; J trimming: 5 bases; junction bases outside the gene matches: 10. The CDR3 region has the DNA TGTGCCACCCGAAGTAGCGGGGGGGGGGACAATGAGCAGTTCTTC. Amino acid sequence: CATRSSGGGDNEQFF.

The chain employs TRBV20-1 and TRBJ2-5; D is uncertain. The germline gives CDR1 DFQATT, CDR2 SNEGSKA (reference sequence). The CDR3 covers 13 residues. The CDR3 sequence is CSKTPPYQETQYF. DNA for the CDR3: TGCAGCAAGACTCCCCCGTACCAAGAGACCCAGTACTTC.

This clonotype was observed a handful of times. This chain joins TRBV5-1 and TRBJ2-5, with D possibly TRBD2 on 6 matching bases. The CDR3 is 13 amino acids. V dropped 2 bases and J dropped 4 bases, with 9 bases sitting between them. CDR1 is SGHRS and CDR2 is YFSETQ in the germline V gene. CDR3 coding DNA: TGCGCCAGCAGCTTAACTAGCACAGAGACCCAGTACTTC. Its protein is CASSLTSTETQYF. Combining the CDR3 with reference TRBV5-1 and TRBJ2-5 gives the whole variable domain KAGVTQTPRYLIKTRGQQVTLSCSPISGHRSVSWYQQTPGQGLQFLFEYFSETQRNKGNFPGRFSGRQFSNSRSEMNVSTLELGDSALYLCASSLTSTETQYFGPGTRLLVL.

This clonotype was seen many times. This sequence joins TRBV12-3 or TRBV12-4 and TRBJ1-2; 8 bases map to TRBD1. V was clipped by 6 bases and J by 6 bases; unmatched bases: 6. The CDR3 contains 13 residues. CDR3 in DNA: TGTGCCAGCAGAGGACAGGGCTCGGATGGCTACACCTTC. This sequence encodes CASRGQGSDGYTF.

This clonotype was seen at least ten times. The chain uses TRBV6-2 or TRBV6-3 and TRBJ1-5; TRBD1 might be the D (6 bases). Trimming left V 2 bases short and J 4 bases short, with 12 bases between. This CDR3 contains 15 residues. Germline CDR1 reads MNHEY; CDR2 reads SVGEGT. The CDR3 is CASSYMTGPNQPQHF. For the CDR3, the DNA is TGTGCCAGCAGTTACATGACAGGCCCTAATCAGCCCCAGCATTTT.

This clonotype showed up many times. The CDR3 here is CASRKLAGEYEQYF. CDR3 DNA sequence: TGTGCCAGCAGGAAACTAGCGGGTGAATACGAGCAGTACTTC. This chain uses TRBV6-1 with TRBJ2-7; TRBD2 matches 9 bases. CDR1 is MNHNS and CDR2 is SASEGT in the germline V gene. Trimming at V came to 6 bases and at J to 4 bases, leaving 7 bases not matched to a gene. There are 14 residues in the CDR3.

This clonotype showed up many times. The J gene is TRBJ2-7, the V gene TRBV6-1, with D possibly being TRBD1 (5 bases). There are 13 residues in the CDR3. The ends were cut back, 5 bases at V and 1 base at J, with 9 bases in the middle. Germline assignment: CDR1 MNHNS and CDR2 SASEGT. In DNA form, the CDR3 reads TGTGCCAGCAGTTACAGACAGTCCTACGAGCAGTACTTC. Translating gives CASSYRQSYEQYF.

This clonotype was counted many times. This chain joins TRBV25-1 and TRBJ2-5; 10 nucleotides align to TRBD1. The CDR3 contains 17 residues. After removal of 1 base from V and 3 bases from J, the junction contained 8 bases not matched to a gene. Germline lookup yields CDR1 MGHDK and CDR2 SYGVNS. This CDR3 reads CASSEWTGGKEEETQYF. DNA for the CDR3: TGTGCCAGCAGTGAATGGACAGGGGGAAAGGAGGAAGAGACCCAGTACTTC.

The V gene is TRBV7-9, the J gene TRBJ2-3, with D tentatively TRBD2 (6 bases). V lost 5 bases and J lost 0, with 18 bases in between. Germline V gives CDR1 SEHNR, CDR2 FQNEAQ (reference sequence). There are 17 residues in the CDR3. The CDR3 here is CASSPQTGLTSTDTQYF. CDR3 nucleotide sequence: TGTGCCAGCAGCCCACAAACGGGACTGACTAGCACAGATACGCAGTATTTT.

V usage is TRBV5-1 and J usage is TRBJ2-1; D is possibly TRBD1 (6 bases). V lost 4 bases to trimming and J lost 4 bases, with 12 bases between them. The CDR3 consists of 14 residues. In germline, CDR1 is SGHRS, CDR2 YFSETQ. Written as DNA, the CDR3 is TGCGCCAGCAGCCCCACCGGGACATACAATGAGCAGTTCTTC. Translation gives CASSPTGTYNEQFF.

This clonotype was observed at least ten times. The gene calls are TRBV7-2 and TRBJ2-7, with 12 bases fitting TRBD2. In germline, CDR1 is SGHTA, CDR2 FQGNSA. The CDR3 contains 17 residues. V was clipped by 1 base and J by 2 bases; unmatched bases: 6. The CDR3 region is CASSLETSGRIPYEQYF. The CDR3 DNA follows: TGTGCCAGCAGCTTAGAGACTAGCGGGAGAATCCCCTACGAGCAGTACTTC.

This clonotype was seen at least ten times. The V and J genes are TRBV6-6 and TRBJ1-1; weak D call: TRBD1 (5 bases). Germline V gene sequence: CDR1 MNHNY, CDR2 SVGAGI (reference sequence). Trimming took off 2 bases at V and 5 bases at J, with 9 bases between the two ends. This CDR3 has 13 amino acids. The CDR3 bases are TGTGCCAGCAGTTACGGGGGGGATACTGAAGCTTTCTTT. Translation: CASSYGGDTEAFF.

This chain joins TRBV28 and TRBJ1-2, with unresolved D. The CDR3 is 14 amino acids. V lost 1 base and J 5 bases, leaving 11 bases between the germline ends. Germline CDR1 and CDR2: MDHEN and SYDVKM. The CDR3 region is CASSLSAEYYGYTF. CDR3 bases: TGTGCCAGCAGTTTATCGGCAGAGTATTATGGCTACACCTTC.

This clonotype was recorded a few times. The rearrangement links TRBV29-1 to TRBJ1-4, with a weak D call TRBD1 (6 bases). V shed 7 bases and J shed 6 bases, with 15 bases lying between them. The CDR3 loop spans 13 amino acids. The germline gives CDR1 SQVTM, CDR2 ANQGSEA. The CDR3 protein is CSAEGGQDEKLFF. The CDR3 DNA follows: TGCAGCGCCGAAGGGGGTCAAGATGAAAAACTGTTTTTT.

This clonotype was picked up many times. The chain employs TRBV18 and TRBJ1-4; 8 nucleotides agree with TRBD1. CDR1 and CDR2 (germline): KGHSH, LQKENI. The length of the CDR3 is 16 residues. The J segment lost 5 bases and the V segment lost 3 bases, leaving 8 bases of the junction unmatched. DNA for the CDR3: TGTGCCAGCTCACCCGCGGTGGCAGGGGGCAATGAAAAACTGTTTTTT. This encodes CASSPAVAGGNEKLFF.

Many counts were recorded for this clonotype. The V and J genes are TRBV5-1 and TRBJ1-5, with a weak D call TRBD1 (5 bases). V was cut by 2 bases and J by 5 bases, with 14 bases left in between. This CDR3 comprises 15 residues. Germline V gives CDR1 SGHRS, CDR2 YFSETQ. The DNA of the CDR3 is TGCGCCAGCAGCTTACTCGGCAGGGACCATCAGCCCCAGCATTTT. Protein: CASSLLGRDHQPQHF.

This clonotype has at least ten counts. V usage is TRBV28 and J usage is TRBJ2-5, with D possibly being TRBD2 (6 bases). V dropped 4 bases and J dropped 5 bases, with 20 bases sitting between them. The CDR3 is 16 residues long. From germline, CDR1 is MDHEN and CDR2 SYDVKM. CDR3 bases: TGTGCCAGCAGTTCCCTCGGGCACGGGGGTAGGGAGACCCAGTACTTC. Its protein product is CASSSLGHGGRETQYF.

Many counts were recorded for this clonotype. The chain is built from TRBV30 and TRBJ1-5; 7 bases match TRBD1. The V segment lost 2 bases and the J segment 7 bases; nucleotides outside the gene matches: 8. Germline-derived CDR1 and CDR2 are GTSNPN and SVGIG (reference sequence). The CDR3 has 14 residues. This CDR3 reads CAWSIRQGEQPQHF. In nucleotides, the CDR3 is TGTGCCTGGAGTATCCGACAGGGAGAACAGCCCCAGCATTTT.

This clonotype was seen a few times. This sequence joins TRBV20-1 and TRBJ2-1; TRBD2 matches at 14 bases. Per the germline V gene, CDR1 is DFQATT and CDR2 is SNEGSKA (reference sequence). The length of the CDR3 is 15 residues. V shed 3 bases, J shed 5 bases, and the junction held 3 bases outside the gene matches. In nucleotides, the CDR3 is TGCAGTGCTAGGACTAGCGGGAGGGCCCACAATGAGCAGTTCTTC. Its protein product is CSARTSGRAHNEQFF.

This clonotype was seen at least ten times. In DNA form, the CDR3 reads TGTGCCAGCAGTTTAAGACAGGGAAGGGACTACGAGCAGTACTTC. This codes for CASSLRQGRDYEQYF. This chain links TRBV27 with TRBJ2-7; TRBD1 aligns across 7 bases. The CDR3 covers 15 residues. V lost 2 bases, J lost 3 bases, and 7 bases stayed unmatched. CDR1 is MNHEY and CDR2 is SMNVEV in the germline V gene (reference sequence).

This clonotype was detected many times. The chain recombines TRBV3-1 with TRBJ1-1, with 7 bases lining up with TRBD1. There are 15 residues in the CDR3. The V segment lost 1 base and the J segment 4 bases; nucleotides outside the gene matches: 6. The V gene's germline CDR1 is LGHDT and CDR2 YNNKEL (reference sequence). CDR3 in amino acids: CASSQGAGGPTEAFF. The CDR3 DNA reads TGTGCCAGCAGCCAAGGAGCAGGGGGTCCCACTGAAGCTTTCTTT.